At least ten counts were recorded for the clone carrying this T cell receptor beta chain. This sample was included in a study of T-cell reconstitution after alpha-beta-depleted transplantation in children. During its preparation, the TCRbeta library received unique molecular identifiers. TCRdb processed the PCR reads anew with MiXCR; each CDR3 protein has one entry. This table has 200,000 to 250,000 distinct CDR3 sequences, 6.6% appearing once. The TCR comes from a boy between 2 and 10 years old with acute lymphoblastic leukemia, due to receive a stem cell transplant. The sample in question was PBMCs, obtained before TCRalphabeta/CD19-depleted stem cell transplant.

The CDR3 spells CASSLYQNYGYTF. The CDR3 bases are TGTGCCAGCAGCTTATATCAAAACTATGGCTACACCTTC. V gene TRBV7-2 combines with J gene TRBJ1-2; D gene ambiguous. Trimming took off 2 bases at V and 2 bases at J, with 6 bases between the two ends. The CDR3 is 13 amino acids. Germline V CDR1 and CDR2: SGHTA, FQGNSA.